The sequence of this T cell receptor beta chain was determined in a study of T cells in Graves' hyperthyroidism and ophthalmopathy. In this sample, this clonotype turned up a few times. This CDR3 is built from 13 residues. V dropped 3 bases and J dropped 3 bases, with 10 bases sitting between them. Germline V gene sequence: CDR1 SQVTM, CDR2 ANQGSEA. TCR beta CDR3 regions were amplified from RNA. Initially, a first-round RT-PCR of the TCR CDR3 employed the HTBI primer set. TCRdb redid the calling of the multiplex PCR reads with MiXCR, one entry per CDR3 protein. The sample records around 540,000 distinct CDR3 sequences, more than 15% being singletons. PBMCs were obtained from 10 ml fresh peripheral blood.

The chain joins TRBV29-1 to TRBJ2-3; possible D gene TRBD1, 5 bases. Sequencing was carried out using blood. This TCR was sampled from a woman in her thirties with Graves' ophthalmopathy. The CDR3 DNA sequence: TGCAGCGTTGACCTAGGACATACAGATACGCAGTATTTT. Translation: CSVDLGHTDTQYF.